These 5 T cell receptor beta chains came from one sample sequenced in a study of pediatric ulcerative colitis. Assay: immunoSEQ multiplex PCR; the TCRdb copy retains only in-frame clones and omits some. The data hold approximately 60,000 clones, with 70% to 90% observed a single time. Sequenced input: blood. The receptors here all came from a boy aged 5 to 17 with severe ulcerative colitis.

This rearrangement joins TRBV12-5 to TRBJ1-1, with D possibly matching TRBD1 (5 bases). The V end was cut by 0 bases, the J end by 0 bases, with 11 bases between. This CDR3 comprises 16 residues. The germline V gene encodes CDR1 LGHNT and CDR2 FRNRAP. Here the CDR3 reads CASGLVQGLMNTEAFF. DNA for the CDR3: TGTGCTAGTGGTTTGGTTCAGGGCCTAATGAACACTGAAGCTTTCTTT.

The rearrangement links TRBV7-2 to TRBJ2-7; D ambiguous. The CDR3 spans 12 residues. V was cut by 5 bases and J by 4 bases, with 9 bases left in between. Germline CDR1 and CDR2: SGHTA and FQGNSA. The CDR3, as DNA: TGTGCCAGCAGCCCGGGCCCGTACGAGCAGTACTTC. Its protein is CASSPGPYEQYF. Together with reference TRBV7-2 and TRBJ2-7, the CDR3 gives the full variable domain: GAGVSQSPSNKVTEKGKDVELRCDPISGHTALYWYRQSLGQGLEFLIYFQGNSAPDKSGLPSDRFSAERTGGSVSTLTIQRTQQEDSAVYLCASSPGPYEQYFGPGTRLTVT.

The chain carries TRBV25-1 and TRBJ2-1; 7 bases are a match to TRBD2. CDR1 and CDR2 from the germline V gene are MGHDK and SYGVNS. The CDR3 consists of 16 residues. Trimming at V came to 3 bases and at J to 0 bases, leaving 5 bases not matched to a gene. The CDR3 DNA sequence: TGTGCCAGCAGTGAGCGGCGGGAGAGCTCCTACAATGAGCAGTTCTTC. Its protein is CASSERRESSYNEQFF. The full variable domain, completed using reference TRBV25-1 and TRBJ2-1, is EADIYQTPRYLVIGTGKKITLECSQTMGHDKMYWYQQDPGMELHLIHYSYGVNSTEKGDLSSESTVSRIRTEHFPLTLESARPSHTSQYLCASSERRESSYNEQFFGPGTRLTVL.

The rearrangement uses TRBV7-3 and TRBJ1-5, with D perhaps TRBD1 (5 bases). CDR3 length equals 13 residues. Trimming shortened V by 5 bases and J by 5 bases, and 10 bases separated the two germline ends. CDR1 and CDR2 (germline): SGHTA, FQGTGA. The CDR3 sequence: CASSETGDQPQHF. CDR3 nucleotides: TGTGCCAGCAGCGAAACGGGGGATCAGCCCCAGCATTTT.

The chain is built from TRBV6-5 and TRBJ2-1; the D is unclear. Germline V gene lookup returns CDR1 MNHEY and CDR2 SVGAGI. V lost 0 bases and J 8 bases, leaving 11 bases between the germline ends. The CDR3 is made up of 14 amino acids. The CDR3 region is CASSYSSSIYEQFF. The CDR3 nucleotides read TGTGCCAGCAGTTACTCGAGTTCTATCTATGAGCAGTTCTTC.